This T cell receptor beta chain emerged from a study of OX40 agonist ivuxolimab in advanced cancers. Across the study: Patients received ivuxolimab, an agonistic anti-OX40 (CD134) antibody.

TCRdb's copy holds only in-frame clones and misses some; the assay was immunoSEQ multiplex PCR. The table lists about 70,000 clones, roughly 80% of them singletons. V lost 4 bases and J lost 0; bases outside the gene matches: 6. The CDR3 loop spans 16 amino acids. Per the germline V gene, CDR1 is PRHDT and CDR2 is FYEKMQ (reference sequence). The sequencing here drew on CD4+ or CD8+ T cells sorted from blood, taken in a trial of the OX40 agonist ivuxolimab. The origin of this receptor is an adult with an advanced solid tumor such as melanoma, head and neck, liver or kidney cancer. J is TRBJ2-1 and V is TRBV13; TRBD2 aligns across 7 bases. CDR3 coding DNA: TGTGCCAGCAGCTCGGGGGGTGAGAGCTCCTACAATGAGCAGTTCTTC. This codes for CASSSGGESSYNEQFF.